This T cell receptor (beta chain) was documented in a study of OX40 agonist ivuxolimab in advanced cancers. General notes on the study: Ivuxolimab, which targeted the costimulatory receptor OX40 (CD134), was an agonistic, fully human IgG2 monoclonal antibody. Intravenous ivuxolimab was administered to patients every 2 weeks at six dose levels: 0.01, 0.1, 0.3, 1.5, 3 and 10 mg/kg. Among the roughly 50 dose-escalation patients, approximately 20 had hepatocellular carcinoma, approximately 15 melanoma, 9 renal cell carcinoma and 9 head and neck cancer. In the dose-escalation cohort, nearly 85% of patients were male, and the mean age was approximately 60 years with a range of roughly 20 to 85. Patients were allowed to have had prior anti-PD-1, anti-PD-L1 or anti-CTLA-4 therapy, and around 40% of the dose-escalation patients had previously received checkpoint inhibitors. Three dose-escalation patients achieved partial responses, one with hepatocellular carcinoma and two with cutaneous melanoma. Peripheral TCRbeta sequencing was intended to test whether TCR sequence diversity was altered and clonal T-cell expansion was caused by ivuxolimab. The paper describes the monotherapy dose-escalation part (N ≈ 50 patients) of the phase I trial of ivuxolimab.

There are 15 amino acids in the CDR3, from cysteine to phenylalanine inclusive. The read is trimmed to its CDR3 DNA, 45 bases read in frame from base 1. The germline V gene encodes CDR1 SGHRS and CDR2 YFSETQ. The germline V and J ends show losses of 6 bases and 1 base respectively, and no gene match explains 7 bases of the junction. Overall study outcomes, separate from this receptor: Which antigens the clonally expanded peripheral T cells were specific for was not determined. Low levels of normalized T-cell clonal expansion were also seen in some patients who did not respond. After ivuxolimab, CD8+ T cells had more expanded clones than CD4+ T cells on average. At doses from 0.1 to 3.0 mg/kg, clonal expansion was seen in both CD4+ and CD8+ blood T cells between baseline and week 6. In partial responders in the 0.1-3.0 mg/kg groups, normalized peripheral clonal expansion was found to be among the lowest, especially among CD8+ T cells.

The trial excluded patients who had a history of autoimmune disease or were on systemic immunosuppression. Peripheral blood for TCR sequencing was drawn from every dose cohort at baseline, at cycle 4 day 1 and at cycle 7 day 1. Samples came from an open-label, multicenter, first-in-human phase I dose-escalation trial of ivuxolimab. Adults with locally advanced or metastatic melanoma, renal cell carcinoma, hepatocellular carcinoma or head and neck squamous cell carcinoma were enrolled in the trial. Before TCR sequencing, CD4+ T cells and CD8+ T cells were sorted from peripheral blood as separate populations. Details on this clone: The specificity of this receptor is unknown. No quality values exist for individual bases; no much larger clone is one base distant.

Genomic DNA was isolated from the sorted cells so that the TCRbeta CDR3 region could be sequenced. The immunoSEQ Assay was used for sequencing of TCRbeta CDR3 regions. What TCRdb holds here is the immuneACCESS table cut down to in-frame rearrangements. Part of the clones is not present; checked against another copy, under half of the missing clones reflect an unresolved V gene, and the others are unexplained. The sample table contains tens of thousands of clones; only one count was recorded for about four fifths of them. The ten largest clones capture around 4.5% of the sample. The TCR comes from an adult with an advanced solid tumor such as melanoma, head and neck, liver or kidney cancer. Here the chain combines TRBV5-1 and TRBJ2-3, with 8 bases matching TRBD2. Sequencing was performed on CD4+ or CD8+ T cells sorted from blood, taken in a trial of the OX40 agonist ivuxolimab. The CDR3 corresponds to CASTNDGGGTDTQYF. The base sequence is TGCGCCAGCACCAACGACGGGGGGGGCACAGATACGCAGTATTTT.